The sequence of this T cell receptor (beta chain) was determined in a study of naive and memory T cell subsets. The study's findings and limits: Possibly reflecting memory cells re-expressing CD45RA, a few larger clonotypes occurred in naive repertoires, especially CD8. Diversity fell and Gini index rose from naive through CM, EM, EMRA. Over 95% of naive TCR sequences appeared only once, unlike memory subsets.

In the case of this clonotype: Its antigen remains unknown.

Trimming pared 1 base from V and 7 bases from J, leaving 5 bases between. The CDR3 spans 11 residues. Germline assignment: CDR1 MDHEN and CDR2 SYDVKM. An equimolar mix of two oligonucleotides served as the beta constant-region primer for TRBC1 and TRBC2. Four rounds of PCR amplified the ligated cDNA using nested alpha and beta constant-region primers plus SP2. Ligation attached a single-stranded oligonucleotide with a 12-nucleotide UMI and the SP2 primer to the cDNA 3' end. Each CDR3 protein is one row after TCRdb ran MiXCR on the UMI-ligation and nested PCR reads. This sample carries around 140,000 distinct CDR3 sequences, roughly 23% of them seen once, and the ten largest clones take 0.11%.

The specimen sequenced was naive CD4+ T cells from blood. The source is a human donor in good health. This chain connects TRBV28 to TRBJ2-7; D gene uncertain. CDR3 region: CASSLFGEQYF. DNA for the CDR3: TGTGCCAGCAGTTTATTCGGGGAGCAGTACTTC.